The rows below give T cell receptor beta chains drawn from one sample of a study of T cell responses to AZD1222 COVID-19 vaccine. Sequencing was performed with immunoSEQ multiplex PCR; in TCRdb, only in-frame clones are kept and a portion is missing. The repertoire holds about 150,000 clones, with roughly nine tenths as singletons. The sample consisted of peripheral blood, taken on day 0 of AZD1222 vaccination. These receptors came from an adult in good health. Both conserved end residues are part of each CDR3. Fields, in order: V gene, D gene, J gene, clone size, CDR3 DNA, CDR3 protein. The D gene is left open where the match is weak. Size is stated for part of the rows, as once, few or many counts, or as a class when the clone is expanded.

TRBV11-2	.	TRBJ1-4	once	TGTGCCAGCAGCTTCCTAGGCATCGGTTATGAAAAACTGTTTTTT	CASSFLGIGYEKLFF
TRBV18	TRBD2	TRBJ2-1	.	TGTGCCAGCTCACCAGCCACTAGCGGACGAAGGAAGCAGTTCTTC	CASSPATSGRRKQFF
TRBV14	.	TRBJ2-2	.	TGTGCCAGCAGCCACCTAACTAGGCCGAACACCGGGGAGCTGTTTTTT	CASSHLTRPNTGELFF
TRBV6-5	.	TRBJ2-3	.	TGTGCCAGCAGTTACATGGGGACCGCGGGAGATACGCAGTATTTT	CASSYMGTAGDTQYF
TRBV6-2/TRBV6-3	.	TRBJ1-3	.	TGTGCCAGCAGTTACGGACGGGCATCCTCTGGAAACACCATATATTTT	CASSYGRASSGNTIYF
TRBV7-9	.	TRBJ1-2	.	TGTGCCAGCAGCTTAGTGGAAGATAACTATGGCTACACCTTC	CASSLVEDNYGYTF
TRBV13	.	TRBJ2-7	.	TGTGCCAGCAGCTTAGCCGGCGAGCAGTACTTC	CASSLAGEQYF
TRBV6-1	.	TRBJ1-5	.	TGTGCCAGCAGTGAGGGGGTATACTGGACGCCCCAGCATTTT	CASSEGVYWTPQHF
TRBV12-3/TRBV12-4	.	TRBJ2-7	.	TGTGCCAGCAGTCTCCGGACAGCCTACGAGCAGTACTTC	CASSLRTAYEQYF
TRBV6-1	.	TRBJ1-1	.	TGTGCCAGCAGTGATGACAGAACCGGGACTGAAGCTTTCTTT	CASSDDRTGTEAFF
TRBV19	.	TRBJ1-5	.	TGTGCCAGTAGTCCGACAGGCGTTAGCAATCAGCCCCAGCATTTT	CASSPTGVSNQPQHF
TRBV12-5	.	TRBJ1-3	.	TGTGCTAGTGGTTTGGCCCTCGGGACGCAAGGTTCGAGAAACACCATATATTTT	CASGLALGTQGSRNTIYF
TRBV6-2/TRBV6-3	TRBD1	TRBJ1-5	.	TGTGCCAGCAGTTACTCACAGGGGGGGCCCCAGCATTTT	CASSYSQGGPQHF
TRBV7-6	TRBD1	TRBJ2-2	.	TGTGCCAGCAGCCTGACAGGGGGCGCAGGGTTCGGGGAGCTGTTTTTT	CASSLTGGAGFGELFF
TRBV30	TRBD1	TRBJ1-6	few	TGTGCCTGGAGTGTACTAGACAGGGGGCAGTCACCCCTCCACTTT	CAWSVLDRGQSPLHF
TRBV30	.	TRBJ1-6	.	TGTGCCTGGAGTGTAGGCCAGTCACCCCTCCACTTT	CAWSVGQSPLHF
TRBV6-5	.	TRBJ1-2	.	TGTGCCAGCAGTTGGGCATCAGCTAACTATGGCTACACCTTC	CASSWASANYGYTF
TRBV7-9	.	TRBJ1-6	.	TGTGCCAGCAGCCGCTGGGACGGAAGCTCCTATAATTCACCCCTCCACTTT	CASSRWDGSSYNSPLHF
TRBV29-1	.	TRBJ1-2	.	TGCAGCGTTCTGGGGGCGCTCGGCTACACCTTC	CSVLGALGYTF
TRBV29-1	.	TRBJ1-2	.	TGCAGCGTTGAAGATCTAGGTAGGGCCTATGGCTACACCTTC	CSVEDLGRAYGYTF
TRBV28	.	TRBJ1-1	.	TGTGCCAGTTTGCTCTCCGGGGATAACACTGAAGCTTTCTTT	CASLLSGDNTEAFF
TRBV27	TRBD1	TRBJ1-5	.	TGTGCCAGCAGTTTATACCCCCCGGGACAGACCAGTCAGCATAGCAATCAGCCCCAGCATTTT	CASSLYPPGQTSQHSNQPQHF
TRBV19	.	TRBJ2-7	.	TGTGCCAGTAGTACCCGGGACGGAGGCTACGAGCAGTACTTC	CASSTRDGGYEQYF
TRBV5-4	TRBD1	TRBJ1-1	.	TGTGCCAGCAGCTCGGACAGGGGGAGTGCGAACACTGAAGCTTTCTTT	CASSSDRGSANTEAFF
TRBV5-1	TRBD1	TRBJ1-6	.	TGCGCCAGCAGCTTGGAAGGGGGCAATTCACCCCTCCACTTT	CASSLEGGNSPLHF
TRBV9	TRBD2	TRBJ2-3	.	TGTGCCAGCAGCGTCCGGAGCGGGGAGCCACGCACAGATACGCAGTATTTT	CASSVRSGEPRTDTQYF
TRBV27	TRBD2	TRBJ2-5	.	TGTGCCAGCAGCCCCGGGACGTCGGGGGGGGCCGGGGAGACCCAGTACTTC	CASSPGTSGGAGETQYF
TRBV9	.	TRBJ1-6	.	TGTGCCAGCAGCGTAGGGGGAGGGGCTTCACCCCTCCACTTT	CASSVGGGASPLHF
TRBV5-6	.	TRBJ1-1	.	TGTGCCAGCAGCTTGGGAACGGGACGGGCAGGTCGGGGCGCTTTCTTT	CASSLGTGRAGRGAFF
TRBV5-5	.	TRBJ2-7	few	TGTGCCAGCAGCTTGGTCGGCAGAAGTTACGAGCAGTACTTC	CASSLVGRSYEQYF
TRBV4-3	.	TRBJ1-5	.	TGCGCCAGCAGCCAACTACCAGTGGGGGGGGATCAGCCCCAGCATTTT	CASSQLPVGGDQPQHF
TRBV5-1	.	TRBJ2-7	.	TGCGCCAGCAGCTTCCTCGGGCCCTCCTACGAGCAGTACTTC	CASSFLGPSYEQYF
TRBV7-8	TRBD1	TRBJ1-6	.	TGTGCCAGCAGGGGGACAGGCGAAAGATATAATTCACCCCTCCACTTT	CASRGTGERYNSPLHF
TRBV29-1	.	TRBJ1-5	.	TGCAGCGTGGATACAGGGCCCTATAGCAATCAGCCCCAGCATTTT	CSVDTGPYSNQPQHF
TRBV6-2/TRBV6-3	TRBD2	TRBJ2-5	few	TGTGCCAGCAGTCGAATAGCGGGAGGACAAGAGACCCAGTACTTC	CASSRIAGGQETQYF
TRBV15	.	TRBJ2-1	.	TGTGCCACCAGCAGATCCACAGTCAGGGGAATCGATGAGCAGTTCTTC	CATSRSTVRGIDEQFF
TRBV3-1/TRBV3-2	.	TRBJ1-2	.	TGTGCCAGCAGCCAAGTGGGGCGGGGCAATACCCATGGCTACACCTTC	CASSQVGRGNTHGYTF
TRBV4-1	.	TRBJ1-1	.	TGCGCCAGCAGCCAAGACGTCCTCTTCCGTGAAGCTTTCTTT	CASSQDVLFREAFF
TRBV10-3	TRBD1	TRBJ1-2	once	TGTGCCATAATAGAACCGGGACAGGGCAACTATGGCTACACCTTC	CAIIEPGQGNYGYTF
TRBV5-6	.	TRBJ1-1	.	TGTGCCACCTTAGGTGGCGGTCGTCGCACTGAAGCTTTCTTT	CATLGGGRRTEAFF
TRBV7-9	.	TRBJ1-2	.	TGTGCCAGCAGCTTTGTTTCTGATGGCTACACCTTC	CASSFVSDGYTF
TRBV27	.	TRBJ1-2	once	TGTGCCAGCAGCCCCCCGGCTGGGGGCGGGGGCTACACCTTC	CASSPPAGGGGYTF
TRBV7-3	.	TRBJ2-1	.	TGTGCCAGCAGCTTAACGGGACCCTCCAATGAGCAGTTCTTC	CASSLTGPSNEQFF
TRBV9	.	TRBJ1-2	.	TGTGCCAGCAGCGTATATCCCAACTCGGGAGCGGACTATGGCTACACCTTC	CASSVYPNSGADYGYTF
TRBV27	.	TRBJ2-7	.	TGTGCCAGCAGTTTGATCGGGGGCGAGCAGTACTTC	CASSLIGGEQYF
TRBV3-1/TRBV3-2	.	TRBJ1-5	.	TGTGCCAGCAGCCGAAACAGGAATCAGCCCCAGCATTTT	CASSRNRNQPQHF
TRBV6-2/TRBV6-3	TRBD1	TRBJ2-5	.	TGTGCCAGCAGTTACCCGGACAGGGAAGAGACCCAGTACTTC	CASSYPDREETQYF
TRBV6-2/TRBV6-3	.	TRBJ2-7	.	TGTGCCAGCAGTTTAATCGTCGAATTTTTGGACGAGCAGTACTTC	CASSLIVEFLDEQYF
TRBV3-1/TRBV3-2	TRBD1	TRBJ1-5	once	TGTGCCAGCAGCCAGGATGGGGACAGGGGATACAATCAGCCCCAGCATTTT	CASSQDGDRGYNQPQHF